Listed below are T cell receptor beta chains from one sample, sequenced in a study of T cell responses to AZD1222 COVID-19 vaccine. TCRdb's table, derived via immunoSEQ multiplex PCR, lists solely in-frame clones and lacks some. Of some 120,000 clones listed, around 88% are singletons. This material consisted of peripheral blood, taken on day 0 of AZD1222 vaccination. The origin of the receptors is an adult in good health. Both conserved end residues are part of each CDR3. D genes are given only for firm matches. The size of a clone is reported for some rows only, either as once, few or many, or as a class for expanded clones.

v_call	j_call	cdr3_length	d_call	clone_size	cdr3_nt	cdr3_aa
TRBV18	TRBJ2-3	17	TRBD1	NA	TGTGCCAGCTCACGGCTCACCGGGACAGGGGACACAGATACGCAGTATTTT	CASSRLTGTGDTDTQYF
TRBV19	TRBJ2-7	13	TRBD2	NA	TGTGCCAGTAGTATCGGGGAGGGCTACGAGCAGTACTTC	CASSIGEGYEQYF
TRBV18	TRBJ1-2	17	NA	NA	TGTGCCAGCTCACCATCCAGGAACGATAAAATTAACTATGGCTACACCTTC	CASSPSRNDKINYGYTF
TRBV4-3	TRBJ1-2	13	NA	NA	TGCGCCAGCAGCAAAGGACAGCGATATGGCTACACCTTC	CASSKGQRYGYTF
TRBV4-1	TRBJ2-1	15	NA	NA	TGCGCCAGCAGCCACCCAGACGGTCCCTACAATGAGCAGTTCTTC	CASSHPDGPYNEQFF
TRBV6-2/TRBV6-3	TRBJ1-2	16	NA	NA	TGTGCCAGCAGTTACGGGGGGTTCCCTGGTAACTATGGCTACACCTTC	CASSYGGFPGNYGYTF
TRBV12-3/TRBV12-4	TRBJ1-1	13	NA	NA	TGTGCCAGCGACCGGGACACCAACACTGAAGCTTTCTTT	CASDRDTNTEAFF
TRBV27	TRBJ2-1	16	TRBD2	NA	TGTGCCAGCAGTCCCCTCGCGGGAGTCTCCTACAATGAGCAGTTCTTC	CASSPLAGVSYNEQFF
TRBV5-1	TRBJ1-5	15	NA	NA	TGCGCCAGCAGCTTGGCCGGGGGCTTCAATCAGCCCCAGCATTTT	CASSLAGGFNQPQHF
TRBV6-5	TRBJ1-2	13	NA	NA	TGTGCCAGCAGTCCCACAGATAACTATGGCTACACCTTC	CASSPTDNYGYTF
TRBV6-5	TRBJ2-7	15	TRBD1	NA	TGTGCCACCAAGACAGGGGGCGGTCGGGTTTACGAGCAGTACTTC	CATKTGGGRVYEQYF
TRBV9	TRBJ1-2	15	NA	NA	TGTGCCAGCAGCGTAGCCCCGGGCCCGGGCTATGGCTACACCTTC	CASSVAPGPGYGYTF
TRBV18	TRBJ1-2	16	TRBD1	NA	TGTGCCAGCTCACCGAGGCTGACAGGGGCAGACTATGGCTACACCTTC	CASSPRLTGADYGYTF
TRBV30	TRBJ2-4	14	TRBD1	NA	TGTGCCTACACCCGCCGCAGGGGGAAAAACATTCAGTACTTC	CAYTRRRGKNIQYF
TRBV7-8	TRBJ2-3	13	NA	NA	TGTGCCAGCAGCCCACCTGGGTTGGATACGCAGTATTTT	CASSPPGLDTQYF
TRBV4-1	TRBJ2-1	14	NA	NA	TGCGCCAGCAGCCTGGAAGGAGCAGGCGATGAGCAGTTCTTC	CASSLEGAGDEQFF
TRBV12-3/TRBV12-4	TRBJ2-1	11	NA	NA	TGTGCCAGCAGCCGGACACATGAGCAGTTCTTC	CASSRTHEQFF
TRBV5-1	TRBJ2-1	16	TRBD2	NA	TGCGCCAGCAGCGACGTCAATAGGGGAGGGTTCGGTGAGCAGTTCTTC	CASSDVNRGGFGEQFF
TRBV5-1	TRBJ2-1	14	TRBD1	NA	TGCGCCAGCTTTGACAGGGGTCAGGGCAATGAGCAGTTCTTC	CASFDRGQGNEQFF
TRBV18	TRBJ2-5	13	NA	NA	TGTGCCAGCTCACCGCCAATAGGGGAGACCCAGTACTTC	CASSPPIGETQYF
TRBV18	TRBJ1-3	16	TRBD1	NA	TGTGCCAGCTCACCACAGGGACAGGACCTCGGAAACACCATATATTTT	CASSPQGQDLGNTIYF
TRBV28	TRBJ1-5	14	TRBD1	NA	TGTGCCAGCAGTTTAGGGACAGGGGGCCAGCCCCAGCATTTT	CASSLGTGGQPQHF
TRBV4-2	TRBJ1-5	15	TRBD1	once	TGTGCCAGCAGCCAGGGACAGGGGCCGAGTCAGCCCCAGCATTTT	CASSQGQGPSQPQHF
TRBV4-2	TRBJ1-2	11	NA	NA	TGTGCCAGCAGTCAAACTTATGGCTACACCTTC	CASSQTYGYTF
TRBV6-2/TRBV6-3	TRBJ1-2	13	NA	NA	TGTGCCAGCAGTCGCCCGGGCAGGGGTGGCTACACCTTC	CASSRPGRGGYTF
TRBV24-1	TRBJ1-5	18	NA	NA	TGTGCCACCAGTGATTTGCCGGAACAGGGACCGGCCGGGCAGCCCCAGCATTTT	CATSDLPEQGPAGQPQHF
TRBV7-7	TRBJ2-5	14	NA	NA	TGTGCCAGCAGCTTAAGTGCTAAGGGAGAGACCCAGTACTTC	CASSLSAKGETQYF
TRBV5-1	TRBJ2-2	17	TRBD2	NA	TGCGCCAGCAGCTTGGTAGTAGCGGGACCTCAGACCGGGGAGCTGTTTTTT	CASSLVVAGPQTGELFF
TRBV7-9	TRBJ2-7	18	NA	NA	TGTGCCAGCAGCTTAGAGGATTCAGACGGCTCTCGCTCCTACGAGCAGTACTTC	CASSLEDSDGSRSYEQYF
TRBV5-4	TRBJ2-2	16	TRBD2	NA	TGTGCCAGCAGCGAGGGACTAGCGGGGGTCACCGGGGAGCTGTTTTTT	CASSEGLAGVTGELFF
TRBV19	TRBJ2-1	13	NA	NA	TGTGCCAGTAGTATAGCCGTCTACAGTGAGCAGTTCTTC	CASSIAVYSEQFF
TRBV20-1	TRBJ1-6	13	NA	NA	TGCAGTGCTAGTGGCCTCGTTGATTCACCCCTCCACTTT	CSASGLVDSPLHF
TRBV6-5	TRBJ2-3	14	NA	NA	TGTGCCAGCAGTTACGGACGGGGGAGAAATACGCAGTATTTT	CASSYGRGRNTQYF